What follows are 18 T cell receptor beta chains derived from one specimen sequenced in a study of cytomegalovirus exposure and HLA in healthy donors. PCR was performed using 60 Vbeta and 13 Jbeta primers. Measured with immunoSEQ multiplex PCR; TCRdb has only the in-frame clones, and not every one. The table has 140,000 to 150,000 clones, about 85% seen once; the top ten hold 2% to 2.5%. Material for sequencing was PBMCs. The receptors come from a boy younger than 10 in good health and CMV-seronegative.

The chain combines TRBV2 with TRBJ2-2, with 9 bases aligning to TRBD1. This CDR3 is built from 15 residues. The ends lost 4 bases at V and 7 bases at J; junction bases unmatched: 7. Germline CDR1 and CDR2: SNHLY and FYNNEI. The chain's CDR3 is CASSGPRDRVGELFF. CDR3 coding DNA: TGTGCCAGCAGTGGCCCTAGGGACAGGGTCGGGGAGCTGTTTTTT.

The CDR3 loop is CASSESRDRDRDTQYF. The CDR3 nucleotides read TGCGCCAGCAGTGAAAGCCGGGACAGGGACCGGGATACGCAGTATTTT. The chain links TRBV10-1 to TRBJ2-3; 9 bases agree with TRBD1. The ends lost 3 bases at V and 6 bases at J; junction bases unmatched: 10. CDR3 length: 16 residues. CDR1 and CDR2 from the germline V gene are WNHNN and SYGVQD (reference sequence).

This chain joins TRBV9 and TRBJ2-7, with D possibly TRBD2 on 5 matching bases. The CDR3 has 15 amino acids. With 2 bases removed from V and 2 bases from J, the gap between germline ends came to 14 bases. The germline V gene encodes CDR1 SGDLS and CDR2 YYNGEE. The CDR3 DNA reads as TGTGCCAGCAGCGTTAGTGGCGGGTCGGCCTACGAGCAGTACTTC. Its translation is CASSVSGGSAYEQYF.

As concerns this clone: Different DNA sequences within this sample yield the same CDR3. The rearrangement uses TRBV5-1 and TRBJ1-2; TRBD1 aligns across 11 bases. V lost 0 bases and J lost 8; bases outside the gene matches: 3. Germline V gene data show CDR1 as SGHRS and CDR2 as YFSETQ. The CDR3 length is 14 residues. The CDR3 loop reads CASSLAGTGGGYTF. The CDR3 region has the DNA TGCGCCAGCAGCTTGGCTGGGACAGGGGGGGGCTACACCTTC.

CDR3 loop: CASTEGPGQGSTGELFF. DNA of the CDR3: TGTGCCAGCACCGAAGGTCCGGGACAGGGAAGTACCGGGGAGCTGTTTTTT. The chain employs TRBV5-8 and TRBJ2-2, with 9 bases that match TRBD1. V lost 6 bases, J lost 5 bases, and 14 bases stayed unmatched. Germline loops: CDR1 SGHTS, CDR2 YDEGEE. The length of the CDR3 is 17 residues. The full variable domain, in which reference TRBV5-8 and TRBJ2-2 provide the parts outside the CDR3, is EAGVTQSPTHLIKTRGQQATLRCSPISGHTSVYWYQQALGLGLQFLLWYDEGEERNRGNFPPRFSGRQFPNYSSELNVNALELEDSALYLCASTEGPGQGSTGELFFGEGSRLTVL.

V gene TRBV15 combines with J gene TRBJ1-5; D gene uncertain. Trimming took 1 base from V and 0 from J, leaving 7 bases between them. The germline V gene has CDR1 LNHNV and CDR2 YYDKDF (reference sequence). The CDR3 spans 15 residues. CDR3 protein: CATSRGGASNQPQHF. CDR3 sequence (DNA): TGTGCCACCAGCAGAGGGGGAGCTAGCAATCAGCCCCAGCATTTT. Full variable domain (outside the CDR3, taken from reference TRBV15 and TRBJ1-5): DAMVIQNPRYQVTQFGKPVTLSCSQTLNHNVMYWYQQKSSQAPKLLFHYYDKDFNNEADTPDNFQSRRPNTSFCFLDIRSPGLGDTAMYLCATSRGGASNQPQHFGDGTRLSIL.

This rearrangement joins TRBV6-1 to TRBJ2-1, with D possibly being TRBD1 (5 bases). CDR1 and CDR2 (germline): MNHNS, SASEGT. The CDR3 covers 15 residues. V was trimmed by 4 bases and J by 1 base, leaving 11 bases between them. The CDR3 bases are TGTGCCAGCAGTGGACGGACACCTTCCTACAATGAGCAGTTCTTC. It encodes CASSGRTPSYNEQFF.

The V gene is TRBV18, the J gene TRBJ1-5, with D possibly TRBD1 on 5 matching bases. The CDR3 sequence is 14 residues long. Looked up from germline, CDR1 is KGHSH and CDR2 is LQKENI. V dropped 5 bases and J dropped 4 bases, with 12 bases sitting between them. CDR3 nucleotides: TGTGCCAGCTCAGACAGCAACGGGAATCAGCCCCAGCATTTT. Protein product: CASSDSNGNQPQHF.

The CDR3 region is CASRTSGRVGTQYF. CDR3 nucleotide sequence: TGTGCCAGCCGGACTAGCGGGAGAGTCGGGACCCAGTACTTC. The V gene is TRBV27, the J gene TRBJ2-5; the match to TRBD2 covers 13 bases. This CDR3 region has 14 residues. Germline V gene sequence: CDR1 MNHEY, CDR2 SMNVEV (reference sequence). V shed 8 bases and J 7 bases; nucleotides not matched to a gene: 7.

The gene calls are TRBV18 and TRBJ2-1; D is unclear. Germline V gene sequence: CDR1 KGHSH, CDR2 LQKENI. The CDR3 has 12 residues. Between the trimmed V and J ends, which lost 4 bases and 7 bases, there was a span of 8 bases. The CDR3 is CASSRSGNEQFF. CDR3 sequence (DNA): TGTGCCAGCTCACGGAGTGGGAATGAGCAGTTCTTC.

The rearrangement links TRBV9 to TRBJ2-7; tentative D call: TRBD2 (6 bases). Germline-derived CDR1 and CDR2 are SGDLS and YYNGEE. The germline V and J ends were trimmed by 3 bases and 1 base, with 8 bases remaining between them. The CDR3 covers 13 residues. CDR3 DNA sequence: TGTGCCAGCAGCGGGACTACATCCTACGAGCAGTACTTC. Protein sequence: CASSGTTSYEQYF. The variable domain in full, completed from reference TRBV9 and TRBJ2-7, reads DSGVTQTPKHLITATGQRVTLRCSPRSGDLSVYWYQQSLDQGLQFLIQYYNGEERAKGNILERFSAQQFPDLHSELNLSSLELGDSALYFCASSGTTSYEQYFGPGTRLTVT.

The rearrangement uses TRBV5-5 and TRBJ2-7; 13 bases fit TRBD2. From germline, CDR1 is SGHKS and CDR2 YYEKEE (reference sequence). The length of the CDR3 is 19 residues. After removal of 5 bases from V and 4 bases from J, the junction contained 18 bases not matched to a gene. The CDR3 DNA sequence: TGTGCCAGCAGTTTATCTTGGGGGACTAGCGGGACACTGACATACGAGCAGTACTTC. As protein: CASSLSWGTSGTLTYEQYF.

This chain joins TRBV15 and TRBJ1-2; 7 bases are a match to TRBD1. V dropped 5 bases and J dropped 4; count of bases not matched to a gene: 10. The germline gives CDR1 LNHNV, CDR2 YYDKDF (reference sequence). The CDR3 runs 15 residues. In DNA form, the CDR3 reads TGTGCCACCAGCCCCAACCGGGGACAGATCTATGGCTACACCTTC. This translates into CATSPNRGQIYGYTF. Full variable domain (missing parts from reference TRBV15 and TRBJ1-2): DAMVIQNPRYQVTQFGKPVTLSCSQTLNHNVMYWYQQKSSQAPKLLFHYYDKDFNNEADTPDNFQSRRPNTSFCFLDIRSPGLGDTAMYLCATSPNRGQIYGYTFGSGTRLTVV.

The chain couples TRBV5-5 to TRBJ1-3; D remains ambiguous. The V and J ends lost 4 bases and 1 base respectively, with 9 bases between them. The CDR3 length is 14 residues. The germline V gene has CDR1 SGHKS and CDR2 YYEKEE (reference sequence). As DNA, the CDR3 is TGTGCCAGCAGCCAGACATTATCTGGAAACACCATATATTTT. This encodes CASSQTLSGNTIYF.

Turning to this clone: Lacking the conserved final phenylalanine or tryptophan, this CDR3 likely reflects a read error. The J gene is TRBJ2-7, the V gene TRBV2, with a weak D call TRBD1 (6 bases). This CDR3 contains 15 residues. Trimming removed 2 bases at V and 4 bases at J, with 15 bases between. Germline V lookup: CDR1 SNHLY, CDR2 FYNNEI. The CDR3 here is CASSETMGAYYEQYL. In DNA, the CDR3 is TGTGCCAGCAGTGAAACTATGGGGGCCTATTACGAGCAGTACCTC.

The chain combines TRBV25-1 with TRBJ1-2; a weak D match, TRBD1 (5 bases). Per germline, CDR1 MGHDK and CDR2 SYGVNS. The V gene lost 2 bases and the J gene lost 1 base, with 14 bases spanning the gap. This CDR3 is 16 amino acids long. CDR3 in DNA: TGTGCCAGCAGTGAAGGAAAGGGGCCAATTAACTATGGCTACACCTTC. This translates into CASSEGKGPINYGYTF.

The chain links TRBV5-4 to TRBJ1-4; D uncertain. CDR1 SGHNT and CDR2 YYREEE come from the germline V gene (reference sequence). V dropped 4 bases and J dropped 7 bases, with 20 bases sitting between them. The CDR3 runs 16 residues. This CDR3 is CASSQELAGGSEKLFF. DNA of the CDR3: TGTGCCAGCAGCCAAGAACTCGCAGGTGGGAGTGAAAAACTGTTTTTT.

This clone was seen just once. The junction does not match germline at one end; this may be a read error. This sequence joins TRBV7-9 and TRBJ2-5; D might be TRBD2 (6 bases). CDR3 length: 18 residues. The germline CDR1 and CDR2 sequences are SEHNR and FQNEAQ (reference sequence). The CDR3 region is CSSSLSLNRGGNQETQYF. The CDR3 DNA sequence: TGTTCCAGCAGCTTAAGCCTGAATCGGGGCGGGAACCAAGAGACCCAGTACTTC.